Shown below are 9 T cell receptor beta chains from a single sample sequenced in a study of blood T cell repertoires in COVID-19. Using immunoSEQ multiplex PCR, the repertoire was profiled, and TCRdb retains in-frame clones only, with some absent. The sample carries approximately 210,000 clones, roughly 90% recorded once. The sequencing input was peripheral blood. These receptors were taken from a man aged 25 to 45 who had recovered from COVID-19.

This chain connects TRBV19 to TRBJ2-1; 7 bases fit TRBD2. The CDR3 is 16 residues long. J gave up 8 bases and V 8 bases, and 18 bases lay outside the gene matches. The germline gives CDR1 LNHDA, CDR2 SQIVND (reference sequence). The DNA for the CDR3 is TGTGCCAGTTCTATTAGGCGGGGGAGTCGAGGGGATGAGCAGTTCTTC. Its translation: CASSIRRGSRGDEQFF. Complete variable domain (other parts from reference TRBV19 and TRBJ2-1): DGGITQSPKYLFRKEGQNVTLSCEQNLNHDAMYWYRQDPGQGLRLIYYSQIVNDFQKGDIAEGYSVSREKKESFPLTVTSAQKNPTAFYLCASSIRRGSRGDEQFFGPGTRLTVL.

The CDR3 DNA follows: TGTGCCAGCAGCTACCGGGACAGGGCATTTGGCTACACCTTC. This sequence encodes CASSYRDRAFGYTF. This chain connects TRBV5-6 to TRBJ1-2; TRBD1 matches at 9 bases. The CDR3 is made up of 14 amino acids. V trimming: 3 bases; J trimming: 7 bases; junction bases outside the gene matches: 7. Per the germline V gene, CDR1 is SGHDT and CDR2 is YYEEEE. Drawing the rest from reference TRBV5-6 and TRBJ1-2, the complete variable domain is DAGVTQSPTHLIKTRGQQVTLRCSPKSGHDTVSWYQQALGQGPQFIFQYYEEEERQRGNFPDRFSGHQFPNYSSELNVNALLLGDSALYLCASSYRDRAFGYTFGSGTRLTVV.

The CDR3 DNA reads as TGTGCCAGCAGTTCCCCGGCGGGCTGGTCAGATACGCAGTATTTT. Translated: CASSSPAGWSDTQYF. The chain uses TRBV9 and TRBJ2-3, with D possibly being TRBD2 (5 bases). Looked up from germline, CDR1 is SGDLS and CDR2 is YYNGEE. With 5 bases removed from V and 4 bases from J, the gap between germline ends came to 17 bases. The CDR3 runs to 15 residues.

The chain has TRBV12-3 or TRBV12-4 and TRBJ2-5; 7 nucleotides line up with TRBD2. This CDR3 spans 13 amino acids. V shed 6 bases, J shed 7 bases, and the junction held 8 bases outside the gene matches. This CDR3 reads CASRVGGMTTQYF. CDR3 DNA: TGTGCCAGCAGGGTGGGGGGGATGACGACCCAGTACTTC.

The V and J genes are TRBV6-5 and TRBJ1-1; D is unclear. CDR3 length equals 11 residues. Germline-derived CDR1 and CDR2 are MNHEY and SVGAGI. V was trimmed by 5 bases and J by 8 bases, leaving 9 bases between them. The CDR3 is CASSPPGEAFF. In DNA, the CDR3 is TGTGCCAGCAGTCCCCCGGGAGAAGCTTTCTTT.

J is TRBJ2-7 and V is TRBV7-9, with D tentatively TRBD1 (5 bases). V lost 4 bases and J 4 bases, leaving 8 bases between the germline ends. Germline V gives CDR1 SEHNR, CDR2 FQNEAQ (reference sequence). CDR3 length: 12 amino acids. The CDR3 loop is CASSSTGYEQYF. CDR3 nucleotides: TGTGCCAGCAGCTCCACAGGTTACGAGCAGTACTTC.

V usage is TRBV5-6 and J usage is TRBJ1-5; TRBD1 is a possible D gene (5 bases). The CDR3 has 14 residues. CDR1 and CDR2 (germline): SGHDT, YYEEEE. With 3 bases removed from V and 0 bases from J, the gap between germline ends came to 7 bases. The CDR3: CASSSGGSNQPQHF. CDR3 coding DNA: TGTGCCAGCAGCTCCGGGGGTAGCAATCAGCCCCAGCATTTT.

The gene calls are TRBV29-1 and TRBJ2-7; TRBD2 matches 7 bases. The J segment lost 2 bases and the V segment lost 4 bases, leaving 2 bases of the junction unmatched. This CDR3 has 12 residues. From germline, CDR1 is SQVTM and CDR2 ANQGSEA. In DNA, the CDR3 is TGCAGCGTTGGGGGGGGACCCTACGAGCAGTACTTC. Its translation: CSVGGGPYEQYF.

The V gene is TRBV5-4, the J gene TRBJ1-5; D remains unclear. V was shortened by 0 bases and J by 0 bases, with 4 bases between the two germline ends. The CDR3 is made up of 14 amino acids. Germline V gene sequence: CDR1 SGHNT, CDR2 YYREEE (reference sequence). CDR3 region: CASSLAFSNQPQHF. The CDR3 nucleotides are TGTGCCAGCAGCTTGGCTTTTAGCAATCAGCCCCAGCATTTT.